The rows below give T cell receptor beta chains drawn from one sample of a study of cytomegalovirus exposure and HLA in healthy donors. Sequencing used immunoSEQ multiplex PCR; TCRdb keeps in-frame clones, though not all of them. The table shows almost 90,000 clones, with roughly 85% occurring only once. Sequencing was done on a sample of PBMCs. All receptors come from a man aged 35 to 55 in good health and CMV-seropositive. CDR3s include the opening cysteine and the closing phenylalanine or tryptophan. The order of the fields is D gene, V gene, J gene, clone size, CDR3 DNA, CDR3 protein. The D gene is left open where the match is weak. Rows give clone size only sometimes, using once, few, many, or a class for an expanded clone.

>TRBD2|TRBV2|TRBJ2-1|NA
TGTGCCAGCAGCCTGGGGATGGCGGGAGCCTACAATGAGCAGTTCTTC
CASSLGMAGAYNEQFF
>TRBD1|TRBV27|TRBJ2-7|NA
TGTGCCAGCAAAAGGACAGGAGACACCCCTTACGAGCAGTACTTC
CASKRTGDTPYEQYF
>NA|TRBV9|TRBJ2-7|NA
TGTGCCAGCAGCTGGGGGGAGGCGGGGTCCTACGAGCAGTACTTC
CASSWGEAGSYEQYF
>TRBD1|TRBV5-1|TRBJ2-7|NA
TGCGCCAGCAGCTTCGTGGGGACAGGGGGCCACGAGCAGTACTTC
CASSFVGTGGHEQYF
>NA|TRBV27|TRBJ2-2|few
TGTGCCAGCAGTTTGGGGGGGGCAGCCACCGGGGAGCTGTTTTTT
CASSLGGAATGELFF
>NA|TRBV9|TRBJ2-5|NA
TGTGCCAGCAGCTCAGAGGTAGCCTCCCCAGAGACCCAGTACTTC
CASSSEVASPETQYF
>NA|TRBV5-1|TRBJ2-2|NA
TGCGCCAGCGAGGACGGGGGTAGCACCGGGGAGCTGTTTTTT
CASEDGGSTGELFF
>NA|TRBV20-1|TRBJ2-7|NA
TGCAGTGTACCCAGCGGCTACGAGCAGTACTTC
CSVPSGYEQYF
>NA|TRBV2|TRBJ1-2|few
TGTGCCAGCAGTGAGGAGCGTGGCTACACCTTC
CASSEERGYTF
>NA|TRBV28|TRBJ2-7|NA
TGTGCCAGCATACTGACAGGCGAGTTCGAGCAGTACTTC
CASILTGEFEQYF
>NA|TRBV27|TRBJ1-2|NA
TGTGCCAGCAGTTCCCAGGGCAGTAAGCACTATGGCTACACCTTC
CASSSQGSKHYGYTF
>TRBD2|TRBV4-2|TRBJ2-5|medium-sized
TGTGCCAGCAGCCCGGGGACTAGCGGGGGTAAGCAAGAGACCCAGTACTTC
CASSPGTSGGKQETQYF
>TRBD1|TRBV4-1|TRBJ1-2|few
TGCGCCAGCAGCCAAGATCACAGGGGAGATGGCTACACCTTC
CASSQDHRGDGYTF
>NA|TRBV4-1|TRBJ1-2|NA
TGCGCCAGCAGCCCTCAGGTTAACGGAGGGGCAAATGGCTACACCTTC
CASSPQVNGGANGYTF
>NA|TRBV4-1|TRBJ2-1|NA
TGCGCCAGCAGCCAAGATGGAGATGAGCAGTTCTTC
CASSQDGDEQFF
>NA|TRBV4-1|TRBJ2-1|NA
TGCGCCAGCAGCCAAGAAAGGGGTGGGCTCCCGAGATCGGGTGAGCAGTTCTTC
CASSQERGGLPRSGEQFF
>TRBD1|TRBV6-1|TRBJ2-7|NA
TGTGCCAGCAGTGAACCGGGACAGGGGCTCTACGAGCAGTACTTC
CASSEPGQGLYEQYF